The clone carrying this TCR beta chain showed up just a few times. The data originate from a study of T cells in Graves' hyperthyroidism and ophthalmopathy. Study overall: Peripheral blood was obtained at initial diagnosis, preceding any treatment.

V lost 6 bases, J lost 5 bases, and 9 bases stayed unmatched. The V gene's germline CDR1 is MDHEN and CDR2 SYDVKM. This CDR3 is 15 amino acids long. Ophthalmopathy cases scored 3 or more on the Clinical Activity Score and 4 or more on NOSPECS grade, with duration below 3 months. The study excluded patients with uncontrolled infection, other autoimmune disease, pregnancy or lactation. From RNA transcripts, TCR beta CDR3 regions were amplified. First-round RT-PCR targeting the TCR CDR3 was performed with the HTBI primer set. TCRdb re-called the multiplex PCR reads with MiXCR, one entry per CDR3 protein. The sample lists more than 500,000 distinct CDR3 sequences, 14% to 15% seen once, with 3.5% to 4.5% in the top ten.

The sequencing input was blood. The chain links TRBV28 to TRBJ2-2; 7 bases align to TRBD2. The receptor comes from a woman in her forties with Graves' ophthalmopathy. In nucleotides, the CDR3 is TGTGCCAGCAGACGCTCAGAGGGAGGGACCGGGGAGCTGTTTTTT. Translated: CASRRSEGGTGELFF. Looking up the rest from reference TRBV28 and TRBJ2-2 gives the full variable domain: DVKVTQSSRYLVKRTGEKVFLECVQDMDHENMFWYRQDPGLGLRLIYFSYDVKMKEKGDIPEGYSVSREKKERFSLILESASTNQTSMYLCASRRSEGGTGELFFGEGSRLTVL.